A selection of T cell receptor beta chains follows, all from one sample in a study of cytomegalovirus exposure and HLA in healthy donors. Assay used: immunoSEQ multiplex PCR; TCRdb lists only in-frame clones, some missing. The sample lists about 160,000 clones, approximately 87% occurring once. The sample consisted of PBMCs. The receptors originated from a woman aged 25 to 39 in good health and CMV-seronegative. Each CDR3 is given with its conserved first and last residue. A D gene is named only where the DNA matches it firmly. Part of the rows lack a size; the others show once, few, many or a class for expanded clones.

d_gene	v_gene	abundance	j_gene	CDR3aa	CDR3nt
TRBD1	TRBV9	once	TRBJ2-2	CASSVADRGTGELFF	TGTGCCAGCAGCGTAGCGGACAGGGGGACCGGGGAGCTGTTTTTT
TRBD2	TRBV5-1	.	TRBJ2-3	CASSHRTSGLDTQYF	TGCGCCAGCTCTCATCGGACTAGCGGGTTAGATACGCAGTATTTT
.	TRBV12-5	once	TRBJ2-3	CASGLVLGLTYTDTQYF	TGTGCTAGTGGTTTGGTATTGGGGCTTACATACACAGATACGCAGTATTTT
TRBD1	TRBV5-1	once	TRBJ2-5	CASSLIPASRGLKQETQYF	TGCGCCAGCAGCTTAATCCCCGCTAGCAGGGGGCTGAAGCAAGAGACCCAGTACTTC
.	TRBV7-2	.	TRBJ2-7	CASSLAATDPYEQYF	TGTGCCAGCAGCTTAGCCGCGACAGACCCCTACGAGCAGTACTTC
TRBD1	TRBV6-4	.	TRBJ1-2	CASSDEGASEGYTF	TGTGCCAGCAGTGACGAGGGGGCCAGTGAAGGCTACACCTTC
.	TRBV4-3	.	TRBJ1-1	CASSHGGEMNTEAFF	TGCGCCAGCAGCCACGGGGGGGAAATGAACACTGAAGCTTTCTTT
TRBD1	TRBV6-4	.	TRBJ1-2	CASSDSGTVFFGYTF	TGTGCCAGCAGTGACTCCGGGACAGTCTTCTTTGGCTACACCTTC
.	TRBV25-1	once	TRBJ1-2	CASSEVFPPYGYTF	TGTGCCAGCAGTGAAGTGTTCCCCCCGTATGGCTACACCTTC
.	TRBV7-2	.	TRBJ1-1	CASSPRPTEAFF	TGTGCCAGCAGCCCCCGGCCCACTGAAGCTTTCTTT
TRBD2	TRBV4-2	.	TRBJ2-3	CASSSGLAGGPTDTQYF	TGTGCCAGCAGCTCTGGACTAGCGGGAGGACCCACAGATACGCAGTATTTT
TRBD1	TRBV5-1	.	TRBJ2-3	CASSGKPGQGFTDTQYF	TGCGCCAGCAGCGGGAAGCCGGGACAGGGGTTCACAGATACGCAGTATTTT
TRBD2	TRBV5-1	.	TRBJ2-5	CASSGTSGQETQYF	TGCGCCAGCAGCGGGACTAGCGGCCAAGAGACCCAGTACTTC
.	TRBV5-6	.	TRBJ2-3	CASSLGYTQYF	TGTGCCAGCAGCTTGGGGTATACGCAGTATTTT
TRBD1	TRBV5-1	once	TRBJ1-1	CASSSQGGSTEAFF	TGCGCCAGCAGCTCACAGGGGGGTTCGACTGAAGCTTTCTTT
TRBD2	TRBV19	.	TRBJ2-7	CASSMGGAGEQYF	TGTGCCAGTAGTATGGGAGGGGCGGGCGAGCAGTACTTC
TRBD2	TRBV5-1	.	TRBJ2-1	CASRPGTSGFNEQFF	TGCGCCAGCCGCCCCGGGACTAGCGGGTTCAATGAGCAGTTCTTC
TRBD1	TRBV5-1	.	TRBJ1-4	CASSSQGAREKLFF	TGCGCCAGCAGCTCACAGGGGGCACGCGAAAAACTGTTTTTT
.	TRBV11-1	.	TRBJ1-4	CASSLGRHYGPNEKLFF	TGTGCCAGCAGCTTAGGGAGGCACTATGGGCCCAACGAAAAACTGTTTTTT
.	TRBV7-2	.	TRBJ2-7	CASSLRALYEQYF	TGTGCCAGCAGCTTACGTGCCCTCTACGAGCAGTACTTC
.	TRBV2	.	TRBJ2-2	CASVPDANTGELFF	TGTGCCAGCGTCCCTGACGCGAACACCGGGGAGCTGTTTTTT
TRBD2	TRBV27	.	TRBJ2-1	CASSLLGTSGGNEQFF	TGTGCCAGCAGTTTACTCGGGACTAGCGGGGGGAATGAGCAGTTCTTC
TRBD1	TRBV4-2	few	TRBJ2-3	CASSQDDTGADTQYF	TGTGCCAGCAGCCAAGATGACACAGGGGCAGATACGCAGTATTTT
TRBD2	TRBV6-6	.	TRBJ2-5	CASSGGRGARDETQYF	TGTGCCAGCTCTGGCGGGAGAGGTGCCAGGGATGAGACCCAGTACTTC
TRBD2	TRBV9	.	TRBJ2-1	CASSVVAGGVEQFF	TGTGCCAGCAGCGTAGTGGCGGGGGGAGTTGAGCAGTTCTTC